Following are 15 T cell receptor beta chains from one sample sequenced in a study of T cell responses to AZD1222 COVID-19 vaccine. The data were produced by immunoSEQ multiplex PCR, yet TCRdb's version contains in-frame clones alone and is incomplete. The table records some 98,000 clones, 88% of them present only once. Sample: peripheral blood, taken 28 days after the second AZD1222 dose. These receptors were taken from an adult who received the AZD1222 COVID-19 vaccine.

This rearrangement joins TRBV10-3 to TRBJ1-1; D not resolved. Germline CDR1 reads ENHRY; CDR2 reads SYGVKD. The CDR3 runs 15 residues. Trimming cost V 4 bases and J 1 base, with 13 bases left between them. The CDR3 DNA reads TGTGCCATCAGTGTTCAATTGATGGGGAACACTGAAGCTTTCTTT. This encodes CAISVQLMGNTEAFF.

This chain joins TRBV7-3 and TRBJ2-7; TRBD1 matches at 8 bases. The CDR3 is 14 amino acids. The germline V gene has CDR1 SGHTA and CDR2 FQGTGA. Germline trimming cut 1 base from V and 6 bases from J; bases unmatched to any gene: 5. The CDR3 reads CASSLNSQGGEQYF. DNA for the CDR3: TGTGCCAGCAGCTTAAATTCACAGGGGGGCGAGCAGTACTTC.

The V and J genes are TRBV4-1 and TRBJ2-2; the D is unclear. Trimming removed 2 bases from V and 7 bases from J, with 14 bases in between. The CDR3 extends over 15 amino acids. Germline V CDR1 and CDR2: MGHRA, YSYEKL. The CDR3 DNA follows: TGCGCCAGCAGCCAAAATCTCGGTGTTGGCGGGGAGCTGTTTTTT. This translates into CASSQNLGVGGELFF.

This clone was observed a few times. The chain couples TRBV18 to TRBJ1-6, with TRBD1 identical over 7 bases. J gave up 9 bases and V 2 bases, and 10 bases lay outside the gene matches. This CDR3 is 16 amino acids long. The V gene's germline CDR1 is KGHSH and CDR2 LQKENI. As DNA, the CDR3 is TGTGCCAGCTCACCAGCACAGGGGTTTGGTGGTTCACCCCTCCACTTT. It is translated as CASSPAQGFGGSPLHF.

This chain connects TRBV29-1 to TRBJ1-1, with 9 bases matching TRBD1. CDR3 length: 15 residues. Trimming cost V 7 bases and J 0 bases; bases outside gene matches: 9. Germline V gene data show CDR1 as SQVTM and CDR2 as ANQGSEA. CDR3 DNA: TGCAGCGCCCAGGGACAGGGCGGAATGAACACTGAAGCTTTCTTT. Amino acids: CSAQGQGGMNTEAFF.

This chain joins TRBV15 and TRBJ1-1, with D possibly matching TRBD1 (6 bases). V was shortened by 6 bases and J by 2 bases, with 19 bases between the two germline ends. The CDR3 has 16 residues. Germline values: CDR1 LNHNV, CDR2 YYDKDF (reference sequence). The CDR3 nucleotides are TGTGCCACCAGGTCCCGATCCGGGACATTAAACACTGAAGCTTTCTTT. This encodes CATRSRSGTLNTEAFF.

The chain is built from TRBV4-2 and TRBJ2-2, with 11 bases that match TRBD2. CDR3 length equals 16 residues. The V gene end was trimmed by 2 bases and the J gene end by 5 bases; junction bases not matched to a gene: 4. Germline values: CDR1 LGHNA, CDR2 YNFKEQ. CDR3 loop: CASSQHTSGSTGELFF. The CDR3 nucleotides read TGTGCCAGCAGCCAACACACTAGCGGGAGTACCGGGGAGCTGTTTTTT.

This clone was found a few times. The rearrangement joins TRBV3-1 (or the pseudogene TRBV3-2) to TRBJ1-6; D gene unclear. The germline V gene has CDR1 LGHDT and CDR2 YNNKEL (reference sequence). The CDR3 is 14 amino acids. Trimming stripped 1 base from V and 9 bases from J, with 10 bases between. The DNA of the CDR3 is TGTGCCAGCAGCCAAGGAGAGTTGGGTTCACCCCTCCACTTT. Translated, it gives CASSQGELGSPLHF.

The rearrangement links TRBV21-1 to TRBJ2-1; the table assigns TRBD2, which was not confirmed against the DNA. TRBV21-1 is given as a pseudogene. There are 14 residues in the CDR3. The chain's CDR3 is CASSKTGGANEQFF. CDR3 nucleotides: TGTGCCAGCAGCAAAACGGGAGGGGCGAATGAGCAGTTCTTC.

V gene TRBV7-9 combines with J gene TRBJ1-2, with no clear D. CDR1 and CDR2 (germline): SEHNR, FQNEAQ (reference sequence). The CDR3 runs 14 residues. V lost 2 bases and J lost 0, with 7 bases in between. CDR3 residues: CASSLIRPNYGYTF. The CDR3 DNA reads TGTGCCAGCAGCTTAATCAGGCCTAACTATGGCTACACCTTC.

This sequence joins TRBV28 and TRBJ2-3, with 12 nucleotides matching TRBD2. This CDR3 is built from 23 residues. The V gene end was trimmed by 1 base and the J gene end by 0 bases; junction bases not matched to a gene: 20. CDR1 and CDR2 (germline): MDHEN, SYDVKM. The chain's CDR3 is CASSLSPGHPPSGRDTSTDTQYF. The DNA for the CDR3 is TGTGCCAGCAGTTTATCACCGGGGCATCCTCCTAGCGGGAGGGATACTAGCACAGATACGCAGTATTTT.

The rearrangement links TRBV5-6 to TRBJ2-5; 8 bases line up with TRBD1. The V and J ends lost 4 bases and 4 bases, in that order; junction bases with no gene match: 6. There are 14 residues in the CDR3. CDR1 SGHDT and CDR2 YYEEEE come from the germline V gene. CDR3 sequence reads: CASSRQGAGETQYF. In nucleotides, the CDR3 is TGTGCCAGCAGCAGGCAGGGGGCTGGAGAGACCCAGTACTTC.

The chain joins TRBV30 to TRBJ2-7; 13 positions match TRBD2. The CDR3 is 15 amino acids. V trimming: 1 base; J trimming: 5 bases; junction bases outside the gene matches: 5. From germline, CDR1 is GTSNPN and CDR2 SVGIG (reference sequence). The chain's CDR3 is CAWSEGLAGAHEQYF. Here the CDR3 DNA reads TGTGCCTGGAGTGAAGGACTAGCGGGAGCCCACGAGCAGTACTTC.

The chain employs TRBV7-3 and TRBJ2-2; 7 bases align to TRBD1. Losses at the gene ends were 5 bases for V and 0 bases for J; bases not matched to a gene: 6. CDR1 SGHTA and CDR2 FQGTGA come from the germline V gene. There are 16 residues in the CDR3. The CDR3 region has the DNA TGTGCCAGCAGCGGCAGACAGGGAGCGAACACCGGGGAGCTGTTTTTT. It translates to CASSGRQGANTGELFF.

V and J are TRBV2 and TRBJ1-5, with D possibly TRBD1 on 5 matching bases. The CDR3 length is 15 residues. CDR1 is SNHLY, CDR2 FYNNEI, per germline. Deletions cut 4 bases from V and 4 bases from J, with 14 bases between. This CDR3 is CASSGGRAGNQPQHF. The CDR3 bases are TGTGCCAGCAGTGGCGGCAGGGCAGGGAATCAGCCCCAGCATTTT. The full variable domain, with the rest looked up from reference TRBV2 and TRBJ1-5, is EPEVTQTPSHQVTQMGQEVILRCVPISNHLYFYWYRQILGQKVEFLVSFYNNEISEKSEIFDDQFSVERPDGSNFTLKIRSTKLEDSAMYFCASSGGRAGNQPQHFGDGTRLSIL.